Listed below are T cell receptor beta chains from one sample, sequenced in a study of T cell repertoires in cytomegalovirus infection. TCRdb analysed the reads with MiXCR anew, one entry per CDR3 protein. Counted here are about 110,000 distinct CDR3 sequences, around a tenth occurring once; the ten biggest clones make up 31%. The antigens these receptors bind are not known. Material for sequencing was PBMCs, sequenced either directly or after in vitro stimulation (not recorded which). The receptors here all came from a human donor in good health (CMV status not recorded). Some clones in this sample may be carry-over from other donors' samples. The CDR3 runs from the conserved cysteine through the conserved F or W. D genes are given only for firm matches. The size entry is marked missing in some rows and otherwise reads once, few, many or a size class.

CDR3 DNA: TGTGCCAGCATCCAGGGACAGGGGAACACTGAAGCTTTCTTT
CDR3 protein: CASIQGQGNTEAFF
J gene: TRBJ1-1
D gene: TRBD1
clone size: NA
V gene: TRBV12-3/TRBV12-4

CDR3 DNA: TGCGCCAGCAGCTTGGTGACAGGGAGTGATAATTCACCCCTCCACTTT
CDR3 protein: CASSLVTGSDNSPLHF
J gene: TRBJ1-6
D gene: TRBD1
clone size: NA
V gene: TRBV5-1

CDR3 DNA: TGTGCCAGCAGCCTTCCCACTAGCGGGAGGTACAATGAGCAGTTCTTC
CDR3 protein: CASSLPTSGRYNEQFF
J gene: TRBJ2-1
D gene: TRBD2
clone size: many
V gene: TRBV11-3

CDR3 DNA: TGTGCCAGCAGCTTTCAAAGAGGCGAGGGCTCCTACGAGCAGTACTTC
CDR3 protein: CASSFQRGEGSYEQYF
J gene: TRBJ2-7
D gene: NA
clone size: many
V gene: TRBV7-2

CDR3 DNA: TGTGCCAGCAGCTTATTTGCAGAGCAGTTCTTC
CDR3 protein: CASSLFAEQFF
J gene: TRBJ2-1
D gene: NA
clone size: few
V gene: TRBV7-2

CDR3 DNA: TGTGCCAGCAGCACGACAGGATTCGATCAGCCCCAGCATTTT
CDR3 protein: CASSTTGFDQPQHF
J gene: TRBJ1-5
D gene: NA
clone size: NA
V gene: TRBV12-3/TRBV12-4

CDR3 DNA: TGTGCCAGCAGCCAACTTAGTGGGGGGGGGGGCGTCGGCACTGAAGCTTTCTTT
CDR3 protein: CASSQLSGGGGVGTEAFF
J gene: TRBJ1-1
D gene: NA
clone size: NA
V gene: TRBV4-2

CDR3 DNA: TGTGCCAGCAAAAATGAGGTATCGGGCTATGGCTACACCTTC
CDR3 protein: CASKNEVSGYGYTF
J gene: TRBJ1-2
D gene: NA
clone size: NA
V gene: TRBV7-9

CDR3 DNA: TGTGCCAGCCGCCTAGCGGGAGGGCCCGAGACCCAGTACTTC
CDR3 protein: CASRLAGGPETQYF
J gene: TRBJ2-5
D gene: TRBD2
clone size: NA
V gene: TRBV7-2

CDR3 DNA: TGTGCCAGCAGTTATGCGGGGGGGAACACTGAAGCTTTCTTT
CDR3 protein: CASSYAGGNTEAFF
J gene: TRBJ1-1
D gene: NA
clone size: many
V gene: TRBV6-1

CDR3 DNA: TGTGCCAGCAGTCTGAATGTGGCAACTAATGAAAAACTGTTTTTT
CDR3 protein: CASSLNVATNEKLFF
J gene: TRBJ1-4
D gene: NA
clone size: NA
V gene: TRBV6-5

CDR3 DNA: TGTGCCAGCAGTCCCCTAGGGACAGGGGGCGCGGGGACTGAAGCTTTCTTT
CDR3 protein: CASSPLGTGGAGTEAFF
J gene: TRBJ1-1
D gene: TRBD1
clone size: many
V gene: TRBV12-3/TRBV12-4

CDR3 DNA: TGTGCCAGCAGTAGGCGGGAGTCGGGCGGGGAGCTGTTTTTT
CDR3 protein: CASSRRESGGELFF
J gene: TRBJ2-2
D gene: TRBD2
clone size: few
V gene: TRBV2

CDR3 DNA: TGTGCCAGTAGTGGGAGACAAGGGGCTCCAGGCGGCAATCAGCCCCAGCATTTT
CDR3 protein: CASSGRQGAPGGNQPQHF
J gene: TRBJ1-5
D gene: NA
clone size: many
V gene: TRBV19

CDR3 DNA: TGTGCCACCAGCCCAGGACAGCCCCAAGAGACCCAGTACTTC
CDR3 protein: CATSPGQPQETQYF
J gene: TRBJ2-5
D gene: NA
clone size: NA
V gene: TRBV15

CDR3 DNA: TGTGCCAGCAGCTTGGTTTCAGGGACCTTTGAAGCTTTCTTT
CDR3 protein: CASSLVSGTFEAFF
J gene: TRBJ1-1
D gene: NA
clone size: NA
V gene: TRBV11-2

CDR3 DNA: TGCAGTGCTAGAGGACAGGGGGCCACTGAAGCTTTCTTT
CDR3 protein: CSARGQGATEAFF
J gene: TRBJ1-1
D gene: TRBD1
clone size: many
V gene: TRBV20-1

CDR3 DNA: TGTGCCAGCTACTGGCGACCCATCGTAGCCAAAAACATTCAGTACTTC
CDR3 protein: CASYWRPIVAKNIQYF
J gene: TRBJ2-4
D gene: NA
clone size: many
V gene: TRBV7-9

CDR3 DNA: TGTGCCACCAGTGATGCGACCATAGCCAAAAACATTCAGTACTTC
CDR3 protein: CATSDATIAKNIQYF
J gene: TRBJ2-4
D gene: NA
clone size: few
V gene: TRBV24-1

CDR3 DNA: TGTGCCAGTGGGGGTTCTAGCCCTAGCACAGATACGCAGTATTTT
CDR3 protein: CASGGSSPSTDTQYF
J gene: TRBJ2-3
D gene: NA
clone size: many
V gene: TRBV19

CDR3 DNA: TGTGCCAGCAGTTTATCCATACGTGGAGGGGGTTTATATGGCTACACCTTC
CDR3 protein: CASSLSIRGGGLYGYTF
J gene: TRBJ1-2
D gene: NA
clone size: many
V gene: TRBV28

CDR3 DNA: TGTGCCAGTAGTGTACGGAATCAGCCCCAGCATTTT
CDR3 protein: CASSVRNQPQHF
J gene: TRBJ1-5
D gene: NA
clone size: many
V gene: TRBV19

CDR3 DNA: TGCAGTGCTAGAGTCGTCGACGAGCAGTACTTC
CDR3 protein: CSARVVDEQYF
J gene: TRBJ2-7
D gene: NA
clone size: NA
V gene: TRBV20-1

CDR3 DNA: TGTGCCAGCAGAATGGGTTTCGAAAAACTGTTTTTT
CDR3 protein: CASRMGFEKLFF
J gene: TRBJ1-4
D gene: NA
clone size: few
V gene: TRBV2

CDR3 DNA: TGCGCCAGCAGTCAACAGGGCTACGAGCAGTACTTC
CDR3 protein: CASSQQGYEQYF
J gene: TRBJ2-7
D gene: NA
clone size: NA
V gene: TRBV23-1

CDR3 DNA: TGTGCCAGCAGCCAAGATGGAGGAGCAGTGAGCCCTGGGGCCAACGTCCTGACTTTC
CDR3 protein: CASSQDGGAVSPGANVLTF
J gene: TRBJ2-6
D gene: NA
clone size: many
V gene: TRBV4-2

CDR3 DNA: TGCAGCGACCTAACTGTCAGGGACGCGAAGAGAGACACCATATATTTT
CDR3 protein: CSDLTVRDAKRDTIYF
J gene: TRBJ1-3
D gene: NA
clone size: many
V gene: TRBV29-1

CDR3 DNA: TGTGCCAGCAGCTTACCAGGCCCGCGCGGGAGGGCCGGAGAGACCCAGTACTTC
CDR3 protein: CASSLPGPRGRAGETQYF
J gene: TRBJ2-5
D gene: TRBD2
clone size: few
V gene: TRBV7-8

CDR3 DNA: TGCGCCAGCAGTCAATTTAAGAGTCAGCGGGGGTACCTCAGCTCCTATAATTCACCCCTCCACTTT
CDR3 protein: CASSQFKSQRGYLSSYNSPLHF
J gene: TRBJ1-6
D gene: NA
clone size: many
V gene: TRBV23-1

CDR3 DNA: TGTGCCAGCAGCTTAGGGGCTGGGTGGCTTAATGAGCAGTTCTTC
CDR3 protein: CASSLGAGWLNEQFF
J gene: TRBJ2-1
D gene: NA
clone size: few
V gene: TRBV7-6